This TCR beta chain was sequenced for a study of cytomegalovirus exposure and HLA in healthy donors. Overall study context: When fewer than 400 donors were genotyped, just over 80% of them were found to fall in the Caucasian-associated ancestry cluster.

Germline assignment: CDR1 KGHSH and CDR2 LQKENI. This CDR3 spans 13 amino acids. The trim removed 6 bases at V and 2 bases at J, leaving 4 bases unmatched. With respect to this clone: No antigen is known for it.

Study conclusions and caveats: The study assumed roughly uniform donor sequencing depth for presence/absence analyses. Upon later analysis, TCR association rates were observed to vary by HLA locus, being highest for DRB1 and lowest for HLA-C. A list of around 160 TCR beta chains associated with cytomegalovirus was given.

The PCR was carried out with 60 Vbeta primers and 13 Jbeta primers. Sequenced by immunoSEQ multiplex PCR; TCRdb stores in-frame clones only, minus some. The data hold about 120,000 clones, with about three fifths observed a single time. The sequenced sample consisted of PBMCs. This chain connects TRBV18 to TRBJ2-7; 7 bases are a match to TRBD1. This clonotype was sampled from a woman aged 40 to 50 in good health and CMV-seropositive. In DNA, the CDR3 is TGTGCCAGCTCCCGCGACAGGGCCTACGAGCAGTACTTC. Amino acid sequence: CASSRDRAYEQYF.